This passage covers 16 T cell receptor beta chains from one sample sequenced in a study of post-analysis software for immune sequencing data. Study-level results: Five TRBV segments occurring more often in patients than controls included TRBV5-6, TRBV5-1 and TRBV20-1.

What these receptors recognize is not known. Unique molecular identifiers were present in the TCR beta cDNA libraries. TCRdb passed the PCR reads through MiXCR, listing each CDR3 protein once. The data contain 750,000 to 950,000 distinct CDR3 sequences, 53% of them singletons. Specimen: blood. Receptors originate from a girl aged 10 to 17 with multiple sclerosis.

This clonotype has a handful of counts. V is TRBV29-1 and J is TRBJ1-2; D call uncertain. The germline V and J ends were trimmed by 6 bases and 5 bases, with 13 bases remaining between them. CDR1 SQVTM and CDR2 ANQGSEA come from the germline V gene. The CDR3 extends over 12 amino acids. CDR3 sequence: CSVSPSGYGYTF. Here the CDR3 DNA reads TGCAGCGTCTCCCCGTCGGGATATGGCTACACCTTC.

The V gene is TRBV7-9, the J gene TRBJ1-2, with 12 positions matching TRBD1. Germline loops: CDR1 SEHNR, CDR2 FQNEAQ (reference sequence). J was trimmed by 5 bases and V by 5 bases; bases with no gene match: 6. The CDR3 loop spans 15 amino acids. CDR3 protein: CASSPGQGAGYGYTF. CDR3 DNA sequence: TGTGCCAGCAGCCCGGGACAGGGGGCCGGGTATGGCTACACCTTC.

There are a few counts of this clonotype. The V and J genes are TRBV29-1 and TRBJ2-7; either TRBD1 or TRBD2 may supply D (5 bases each). The CDR3 spans 14 residues. Germline V lookup: CDR1 SQVTM, CDR2 ANQGSEA. The germline V and J ends were trimmed by 1 base and 3 bases, with 13 bases remaining between them. The CDR3 is CSVEGYGGNYEQYF. The CDR3 DNA is TGCAGCGTTGAAGGATATGGGGGAAACTACGAGCAGTACTTC.

The rearrangement links TRBV5-1 to TRBJ2-7; D perhaps matches TRBD1 (5 bases). V was trimmed by 0 bases and J by 5 bases, leaving 15 bases between them. Germline CDR1 SGHRS, CDR2 YFSETQ. CDR3 length equals 15 residues. CDR3 nucleotide sequence: TGCGCCAGCAGCTTGGAGCGTCAGGGTTCTAACGAGCAGTACTTC. As protein: CASSLERQGSNEQYF.

The chain is built from TRBV6-2 or TRBV6-3 and TRBJ2-4; D is unresolved. This CDR3 spans 14 amino acids. Trimming cost V 5 bases and J 0 bases, with 8 bases left between them. Per germline, CDR1 MNHEY and CDR2 SVGEGT. The chain's CDR3 is CASSDWTAKNIQYF. As DNA, the CDR3 is TGTGCCAGCAGTGATTGGACAGCCAAAAACATTCAGTACTTC.

The chain uses TRBV20-1 and TRBJ2-3; 7 nucleotides align to TRBD1. The CDR3 is made up of 14 amino acids. From germline, CDR1 is DFQATT and CDR2 SNEGSKA (reference sequence). With 5 bases clipped from V and 1 base from J, the junction kept 6 bases outside the gene matches. The CDR3 coding sequence is TGCAGTGCTCACACAGGGGCCGGCACAGATACGCAGTATTTT. Its protein is CSAHTGAGTDTQYF.

The chain carries TRBV12-3 or TRBV12-4 and TRBJ2-7; D remains unclear. The CDR3 has 15 residues. V was trimmed by 3 bases and J by 3 bases, leaving 15 bases between them. The CDR3 here is CASSFRASRGYEQYF. CDR3 DNA: TGTGCCAGCAGTTTCCGTGCCTCCCGAGGCTACGAGCAGTACTTC.

This clonotype turned up a few times. The CDR3 loop is CASSLSIPGSGTDTQYF. The CDR3 bases are TGTGCCAGCAGTTTATCGATACCGGGGTCTGGCACAGATACGCAGTATTTT. The V and J genes are TRBV27 and TRBJ2-3; weak D call: TRBD2 (5 bases). Germline loops: CDR1 MNHEY, CDR2 SMNVEV (reference sequence). V shed 0 bases and J shed 1 base, with 14 bases lying between them. CDR3 length equals 17 residues.

V gene TRBV12-3 or TRBV12-4 combines with J gene TRBJ1-2; D might be TRBD1 (6 bases). Trimming removed 3 bases at V and 4 bases at J, with 18 bases between. CDR3 length: 16 amino acids. CDR3 amino acids: CASSFSAVTGAYGYTF. The CDR3 DNA follows: TGTGCCAGCAGTTTTTCCGCCGTGACAGGAGCCTATGGCTACACCTTC.

The chain links TRBV12-3 or TRBV12-4 to TRBJ2-3; D is ambiguous. V lost 5 bases and J 5 bases, leaving 8 bases between the germline ends. This CDR3 is built from 12 residues. CDR3 DNA: TGTGCCAGCAGTCCCCCTTTAGATACGCAGTATTTT. Encoded protein: CASSPPLDTQYF.

V gene TRBV5-1 combines with J gene TRBJ2-7; D is ambiguous. Near its end, the DNA agrees better with TRBJ2-5, so the J call may be wrong. This CDR3 has 15 residues. CDR1 and CDR2 (germline): SGHRS, YFSETQ. The CDR3: CASSPGPEVVETQYF. The DNA of the CDR3 is TGCGCCAGCTCACCGGGCCCCGAGGTGGTTGAGACCCAGTACTTC.

The chain carries TRBV15 and TRBJ1-2, with D possibly TRBD1 on 6 matching bases. V was pared by 2 bases and J by 4 bases, with 23 bases between. CDR3 length: 18 amino acids. CDR1 is LNHNV, CDR2 YYDKDF, per germline (reference sequence). The CDR3 coding sequence is TGTGCCACCAGCAGAATTCTCCCCACGGGGGCAGGCACCTATGGCTACACCTTC. The encoded protein is CATSRILPTGAGTYGYTF.

The rearrangement uses TRBV10-3 and TRBJ1-1; a possible D gene is TRBD1 (5 bases). V lost 7 bases, J lost 1 base, and 13 bases lay in between. CDR3 size: 14 residues. Germline loops: CDR1 ENHRY, CDR2 SYGVKD. CDR3 bases: TGTGCCATCAAGGGTACAGGTTGGAACACTGAAGCTTTCTTT. It is translated as CAIKGTGWNTEAFF.

A remark on this clonotype: An end of the junction does not agree with germline; a read error may underlie this. The CDR3 DNA follows: TGTGCCAGCAGCGACCGGGCCTCCAATACAGGGGAGCGGTTTTTT. It yields the protein CASSDRASNTGERFF. The chain uses TRBV9 and TRBJ2-2; 7 nucleotides match TRBD1. The CDR3 is 15 residues long. Germline loops: CDR1 SGDLS, CDR2 YYNGEE.

The rearrangement links TRBV27 to TRBJ1-5; perhaps TRBD1 as D (5 bases). Trimming cost V 2 bases and J 1 base, with 12 bases left between them. Germline V lookup: CDR1 MNHEY, CDR2 SMNVEV (reference sequence). The CDR3 extends over 16 amino acids. DNA of the CDR3: TGTGCCAGCAGTTTAGGGGGGGTAGGGAGCAATCAGCCCCAGCATTTT. This codes for CASSLGGVGSNQPQHF.

This clonotype has just a few counts. This sequence joins TRBV12-5 and TRBJ2-5; TRBD1 matches at 9 bases. Germline V CDR1 and CDR2: LGHNT, FRNRAP. V lost 6 bases, J lost 5 bases, and 10 bases stayed unmatched. The length of the CDR3 is 15 residues. CDR3 residues: CASGPGQGAWETQYF. The CDR3 bases are TGTGCTAGTGGGCCGGGACAGGGAGCATGGGAGACCCAGTACTTC. Together with reference TRBV12-5 and TRBJ2-5, the CDR3 gives the full variable domain: DARVTQTPRHKVTEMGQEVTMRCQPILGHNTVFWYRQTMMQGLELLAYFRNRAPLDDSGMPKDRFSAEMPDATLATLKIQPSEPRDSAVYFCASGPGQGAWETQYFGPGTRLLVL.